This is a list of T cell receptor beta chains from one sample in a study of control samples from healthy donors and cancer patients. TCRdb keeps only in-frame clones here, not all; method: immunoSEQ multiplex PCR. Of about 34,000 clones in the sample, approximately 93% were seen once. Material: PBMCs. Receptors originate from a man between 35 and 55 years old with colorectal cancer. Both conserved end residues are part of each CDR3. D genes are given only for firm matches. Size values are once, few and many counts, or a class for expanded clones, and some rows have none.

TRBJ1-2	NA	TRBD1	TRBV3-1/TRBV3-2	CASSRKGQGPNYGYTF	TGTGCCAGCAGCCGGAAGGGACAGGGACCGAACTATGGCTACACCTTC
TRBJ1-1	NA	NA	TRBV7-3	CASRHNTGWDTEAFF	TGTGCCAGCAGGCATAACACAGGGTGGGACACTGAAGCTTTCTTT
TRBJ1-2	once	NA	TRBV7-9	CASSLGQTNYGYTF	TGTGCCAGCAGCTTAGGACAGACTAACTATGGCTACACCTTC
TRBJ2-7	NA	NA	TRBV18	CASSPRSQIMGYEQYF	TGTGCCAGCTCACCACGTTCACAGATCATGGGCTACGAGCAGTACTTC
TRBJ2-1	NA	TRBD2	TRBV19	CASSASGAGEQFF	TGTGCCAGTAGTGCGAGCGGGGCGGGTGAGCAGTTCTTC
TRBJ2-7	NA	TRBD1	TRBV27	CASSFRGQGSEQYF	TGTGCCAGCAGTTTTCGCGGACAGGGAAGTGAGCAGTACTTC
TRBJ2-3	NA	TRBD2	TRBV4-1	CASSQDMTSGGSTDTQYF	TGCGCCAGCAGCCAAGATATGACCAGCGGGGGGTCCACAGATACGCAGTATTTT
TRBJ2-7	once	NA	TRBV5-6	CASSLLGQSSYEQYF	TGTGCCAGCAGCCTACTAGGACAGAGCTCCTACGAGCAGTACTTC
TRBJ1-1	NA	NA	TRBV9	CASSVLQSDTEAFF	TGTGCCAGCAGCGTTTTGCAGTCGGACACTGAAGCTTTCTTT
TRBJ2-1	NA	TRBD1	TRBV7-6	CASSLGQYNEQFF	TGTGCCAGCAGCTTGGGACAGTACAATGAGCAGTTCTTC
TRBJ1-5	NA	TRBD1	TRBV5-4	CASSAGDSTNQPQHF	TGTGCCAGCAGCGCCGGGGACAGCACTAATCAGCCCCAGCATTTT
TRBJ1-1	NA	NA	TRBV4-3	CASSQDGGRSTEAFF	TGCGCCAGCAGCCAAGATGGAGGGCGAAGCACTGAAGCTTTCTTT
TRBJ1-2	NA	TRBD1	TRBV5-4	CASSADRGWNYGYTF	TGTGCCAGCAGCGCGGACAGGGGTTGGAACTATGGCTACACCTTC
TRBJ2-1	NA	NA	TRBV11-3	CASSFVTEGLSSYNEQFF	TGTGCCAGCAGCTTTGTGACGGAAGGGTTAAGCTCCTACAATGAGCAGTTCTTC
TRBJ2-1	NA	NA	TRBV18	CASSPPNRQTNNEQFF	TGTGCCAGCTCACCACCGAATAGGCAGACTAACAATGAGCAGTTCTTC
TRBJ2-3	NA	TRBD2	TRBV5-1	CASSLGLAGETDTQYF	TGCGCCAGCAGCTTGGGACTAGCGGGGGAAACAGATACGCAGTATTTT
TRBJ2-3	NA	NA	TRBV5-6	CASSLGRNTDTQYF	TGTGCCAGCAGCTTGGGCCGCAACACAGATACGCAGTATTTT
TRBJ2-7	once	TRBD1	TRBV4-1	CASSPLDRGLEEQYF	TGCGCCAGCAGCCCCCTGGACAGGGGGCTAGAGGAGCAGTACTTC
TRBJ2-7	few	NA	TRBV7-6	CASSLALGGEQYF	TGTGCCAGCAGCTTAGCGCTCGGGGGCGAGCAGTACTTC
TRBJ1-5	NA	NA	TRBV12-3/TRBV12-4	CASSNGGPQHF	TGTGCCAGCAGCAACGGAGGGCCCCAGCATTTT
TRBJ1-2	NA	TRBD1	TRBV7-8	CASSSRTGGETGYTF	TGTGCCAGCAGCTCCCGGACAGGGGGCGAGACTGGCTACACCTTC
TRBJ1-1	NA	TRBD1	TRBV6-5	CASTRTGRNTEAFF	TGTGCCAGCACCCGGACAGGGAGGAACACTGAAGCTTTCTTT
TRBJ2-1	NA	NA	TRBV7-9	CASSPNPVGEQFF	TGTGCCAGCAGCCCTAATCCGGTGGGTGAGCAGTTCTTC
TRBJ2-7	NA	NA	TRBV7-2	CASSLTVHPSYEQYF	TGTGCCAGCAGCTTAACAGTCCACCCTTCCTACGAGCAGTACTTC